The present T cell receptor (beta chain) was sequenced within a study of PD-L1 blockade in urothelial cancer. TCRdb keeps only in-frame clones here, not all; method: immunoSEQ multiplex PCR. The sample yields more than 60,000 clones, 88% seen once. The CDR3 contains 15 residues. Trimming took 6 bases from V and 9 from J; bases not matched to a gene: 13. Per the germline V gene, CDR1 is MDHEN and CDR2 is SYDVKM. Described time point: peripheral blood 6 weeks after treatment start. Individual patients had between 1 and 8 samples, taken pretreatment and on-treatment. Sequenced material: PBMCs, taken around atezolizumab (anti-PD-L1) treatment. The clonotype originates from a man aged 60-69 years with urothelial cancer. V is TRBV28 and J is TRBJ2-3; 9 bases fit TRBD1. CDR3 amino acids: CASSSQGAGVGTQYF. The CDR3 DNA reads TGTGCCAGCAGCTCACAGGGGGCGGGGGTTGGGACGCAGTATTTT. Full variable domain (outside the CDR3, taken from reference TRBV28 and TRBJ2-3): DVKVTQSSRYLVKRTGEKVFLECVQDMDHENMFWYRQDPGLGLRLIYFSYDVKMKEKGDIPEGYSVSREKKERFSLILESASTNQTSMYLCASSSQGAGVGTQYFGPGTRLTVL.